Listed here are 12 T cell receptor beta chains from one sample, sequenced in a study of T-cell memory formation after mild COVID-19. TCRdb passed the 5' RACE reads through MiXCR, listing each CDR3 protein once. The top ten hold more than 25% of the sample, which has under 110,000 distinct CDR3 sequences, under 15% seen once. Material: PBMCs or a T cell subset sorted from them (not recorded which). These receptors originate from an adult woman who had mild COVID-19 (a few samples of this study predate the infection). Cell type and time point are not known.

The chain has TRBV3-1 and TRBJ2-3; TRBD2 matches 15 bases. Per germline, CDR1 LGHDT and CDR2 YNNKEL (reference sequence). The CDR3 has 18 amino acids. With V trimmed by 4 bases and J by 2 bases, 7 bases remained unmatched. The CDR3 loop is CASSRGGLAGGYTDTQYF. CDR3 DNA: TGTGCCAGCAGCCGGGGAGGACTAGCGGGGGGGTACACAGATACGCAGTATTTT.

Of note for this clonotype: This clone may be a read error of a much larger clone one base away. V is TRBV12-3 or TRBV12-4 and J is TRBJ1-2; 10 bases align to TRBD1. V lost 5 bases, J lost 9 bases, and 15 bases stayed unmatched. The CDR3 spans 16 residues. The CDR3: CASSRPPGQGWYCYTF. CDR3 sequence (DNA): TGTGCCAGCAGTCGTCCCCCGGGACAGGGGTGGTATTGCTACACCTTC.

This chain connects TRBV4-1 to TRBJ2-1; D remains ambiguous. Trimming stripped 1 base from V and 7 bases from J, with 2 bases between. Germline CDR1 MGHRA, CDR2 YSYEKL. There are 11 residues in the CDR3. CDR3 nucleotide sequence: TGCGCCAGCAGCCAAGTTAATGAGCAGTTCTTC. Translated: CASSQVNEQFF.

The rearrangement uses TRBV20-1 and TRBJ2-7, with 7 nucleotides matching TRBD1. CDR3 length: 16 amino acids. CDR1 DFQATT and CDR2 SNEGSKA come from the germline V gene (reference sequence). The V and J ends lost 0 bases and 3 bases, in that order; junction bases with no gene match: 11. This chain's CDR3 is CSARDVARGLIYEQYF. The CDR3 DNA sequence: TGCAGTGCTAGAGATGTCGCCAGGGGGTTAATCTACGAGCAGTACTTC.

The CDR3 DNA reads TGTGCCATCAGTGACCCGGGGTCCACGAGCTCCTACAATGAGCAGTTCTTC. Amino acid sequence: CAISDPGSTSSYNEQFF. The chain combines TRBV10-3 with TRBJ2-1, with D possibly matching TRBD2 (5 bases). The germline V and J ends were trimmed by 3 bases and 0 bases, with 15 bases remaining between them. Germline assignment: CDR1 ENHRY and CDR2 SYGVKD. The CDR3 runs 17 residues.

Written as DNA, the CDR3 is TGTGCCAGCAGTTATGGCGCAGGAAATTCACCCCTCCACTTT. Translation: CASSYGAGNSPLHF. This rearrangement joins TRBV6-5 to TRBJ1-6; D ambiguous. CDR3 length: 14 residues. V was clipped by 3 bases and J by 7 bases, with 10 bases between them. Looked up from germline, CDR1 is MNHEY and CDR2 is SVGAGI.

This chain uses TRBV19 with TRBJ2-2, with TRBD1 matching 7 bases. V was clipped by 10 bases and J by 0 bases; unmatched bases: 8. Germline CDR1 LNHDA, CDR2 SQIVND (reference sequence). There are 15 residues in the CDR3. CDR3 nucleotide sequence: TGTGCCACATACCGGGACAGCCCGAACACCGGGGAGCTGTTTTTT. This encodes CATYRDSPNTGELFF.

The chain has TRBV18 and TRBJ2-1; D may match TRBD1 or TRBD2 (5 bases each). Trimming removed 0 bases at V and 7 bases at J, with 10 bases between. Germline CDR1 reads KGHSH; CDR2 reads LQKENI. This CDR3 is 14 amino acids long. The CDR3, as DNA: TGTGCCAGCTCACCACCAGGGGAGATGAATGAGCAGTTCTTC. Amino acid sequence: CASSPPGEMNEQFF.

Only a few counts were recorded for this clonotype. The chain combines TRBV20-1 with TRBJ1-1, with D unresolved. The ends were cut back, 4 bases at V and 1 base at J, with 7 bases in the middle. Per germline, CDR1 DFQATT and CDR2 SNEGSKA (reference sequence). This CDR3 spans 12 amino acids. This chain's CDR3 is CSAIETNTEAFF. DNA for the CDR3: TGCAGTGCTATAGAGACGAACACTGAAGCTTTCTTT.

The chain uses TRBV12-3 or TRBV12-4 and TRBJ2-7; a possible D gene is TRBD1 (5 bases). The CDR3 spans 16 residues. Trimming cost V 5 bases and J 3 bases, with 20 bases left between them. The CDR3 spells CASSLTGVPTGYEQYF. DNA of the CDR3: TGTGCCAGCAGTCTTACGGGCGTTCCCACAGGCTACGAGCAGTACTTC.

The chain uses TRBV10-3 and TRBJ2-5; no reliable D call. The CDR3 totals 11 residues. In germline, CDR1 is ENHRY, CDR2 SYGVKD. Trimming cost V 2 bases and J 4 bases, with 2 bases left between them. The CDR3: CAISEGETQYF. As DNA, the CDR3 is TGTGCCATCAGTGAGGGAGAGACCCAGTACTTC.

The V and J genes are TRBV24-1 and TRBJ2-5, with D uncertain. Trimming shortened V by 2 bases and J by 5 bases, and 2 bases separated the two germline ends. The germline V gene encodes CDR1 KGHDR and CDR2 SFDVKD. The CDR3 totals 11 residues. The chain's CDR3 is CATSDYETQYF. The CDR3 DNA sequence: TGTGCCACCAGTGATTACGAGACCCAGTACTTC.